What follows is one T cell receptor beta chain and its context. This clone was seen a few times. Its binding antigen is unknown. One base away there is no much larger clone; base qualities are not given. This record comes from a study of T cell responses to AZD1222 COVID-19 vaccine (dated by TCRdb to the early 2020s). In terms of the full investigation: AZD1222 recipients whose second dose came at about 4 weeks and those whose second dose came at about 12 weeks were combined into one group, since spike-specific TCR depth and breadth did not differ between the two schedules. A total of 233 trial participants underwent TCR sequencing, of whom about 210 received two doses of AZD1222 and about 25 received two doses of the MenACWY control vaccine. Enrollment into the trials was organized by age into subgroups of 18-55, 56-69 and 70-plus years, and those subgroups contained approximately 160, 26 and 62 TCR-sequenced participants, respectively. Results and caveats for the whole study, not just this receptor: CD4 TCRs associated with the vaccine covered the entire spike protein, and the dominant responses were in regions 160-218 and 743-854. Only five to seven AZD1222 recipients were SARS-CoV-2 seropositive at baseline, limiting conclusions about previously exposed vaccinees. In the small 56-69-year group, the increase in depth fell short of significance, most likely because of low power. Most participants were white British and females outnumbered males, and the authors suggested that clonal diversity may have been underestimated. Because no day 14 peak-response samples were available, repertoires were characterized only after the peak T cell response. Spike-specific TCR breadth and depth rose significantly after two AZD1222 doses compared with day 0 and with MenACWY recipients. Reportedly, close to half of the unique spike-specific TCRs recognized epitopes lying outside the regions that are mutated in the B.1.351 and B.1.1.7 variants.

The CDR3 regions of human TCRbeta chains were subjected to immunosequencing. Turning to the authors' computational methods: Repertoire TCRs were matched against a reference library of SARS-CoV-2-specific TCRs generated with the MIRA antigen-specificity platform. Breadth meant the fraction of unique TCRs that were SARS-CoV-2-associated, whereas depth meant the fraction of total T cells that were SARS-CoV-2-associated. Using the MIRA data, each spike-specific TCR was assigned both to the spike region to which the TCR was reactive and to a CD4 or CD8 class. Log10-transformed breadth and depth values were compared by one-way ANOVA with Sidak's multiple comparisons tests. Entries here come from immuneACCESS through TCRdb and include only in-frame sequences with V and J called. Some clones fail to appear in such tables; in the studies checked, an unresolved V gene covers under half of the shortfall, and the cause of the remainder is unknown. That table furnishes V, J and clone size, whereas the DNA furnished D and trimming. This sample lists 100,000 to 150,000 clones; roughly nine tenths were detected once. The ten largest clones represent 1.4% to 1.5% of the sample.

This specimen's time point label, per the study, means: baseline before first vaccination. Vaccinee samples were obtained from the UK trials COV001 and COV002, which included a single-blind randomized controlled phase 2/3 trial of AZD1222 (ChAdOx1 nCoV-19) in healthy adults. Trial participant PBMC samples were collected at day 0 and day 28 after the second dose for TCRbeta chain sequencing. From the cysteine through the phenylalanine, the CDR3 covers 15 amino acids. The CDR3 DNA has 45 bases and is translated from base 1. Sequences SGHDT (CDR1) and YYEEEE (CDR2) are obtained from the germline V gene. V and J are trimmed by 0 bases and 6 bases, and the gene matches miss 2 bases of the junction.

Rearrangement joined TRBV5-6 to TRBJ2-2; a stretch of 10 junction bases matches TRBD2. This clonotype was sampled from an adult in good health. The sequences come from peripheral blood, collected on day 0 of AZD1222 vaccination. CDR3 sequence: CASSLVAGGPGELFF. The DNA reads TGTGCCAGCAGCTTGGTAGCGGGGGGCCCCGGGGAGCTGTTTTTT.